This T cell receptor beta chain was found in a study of molecular identifiers for immune sequencing clone quantification. General study points: In naive cells, clones above 20 RNA copies held under 1% of molecules, whereas in effector cells they held over 99%. Investigators reportedly could detect spiked Jurkat TCR RNA from one cell among some 940,000 naive cells.

Preparation methods for the bulk TCR libraries were those previously described, with listed TCR primers. Each CDR3 protein gets one entry after TCRdb re-called the PCR reads with MiXCR. The sample holds 100,000 or so distinct CDR3 sequences, around 37% seen once. Based on a CD8+CD4-CCR7+CD45RA+ profile, naive CD8 T cells were sorted. As to this clonotype: Its antigen is not identified. A much larger clone differs by one base, so this may be a read error.

The CDR3 is made up of 15 amino acids. Germline CDR1 reads MDHEN; CDR2 reads SYDVKM. The rearrangement joins TRBV28 to TRBJ2-3, with D maybe TRBD1 (6 bases). The specimen sequenced was naive CD8+ T cells from blood, with Jurkat cell RNA spiked in. Described subset: FACS-sorted CD8+CD4-CCR7+CD45RA+ naive T cells. The sequence came from a human donor in good health. Some libraries in this study had Jurkat cell RNA spiked in. CDR3 loop: CASIPGTSSTDTRYF. CDR3 DNA sequence: TGTGCCAGCATACCGGGGACAAGTAGCACAGATACGCGGTATTTT. Combining the CDR3 with reference TRBV28 and TRBJ2-3 gives the whole variable domain DVKVTQSSRYLVKRTGEKVFLECVQDMDHENMFWYRQDPGLGLRLIYFSYDVKMKEKGDIPEGYSVSREKKERFSLILESASTNQTSMYLCASIPGTSSTDTRYFGPGTRLTVL.